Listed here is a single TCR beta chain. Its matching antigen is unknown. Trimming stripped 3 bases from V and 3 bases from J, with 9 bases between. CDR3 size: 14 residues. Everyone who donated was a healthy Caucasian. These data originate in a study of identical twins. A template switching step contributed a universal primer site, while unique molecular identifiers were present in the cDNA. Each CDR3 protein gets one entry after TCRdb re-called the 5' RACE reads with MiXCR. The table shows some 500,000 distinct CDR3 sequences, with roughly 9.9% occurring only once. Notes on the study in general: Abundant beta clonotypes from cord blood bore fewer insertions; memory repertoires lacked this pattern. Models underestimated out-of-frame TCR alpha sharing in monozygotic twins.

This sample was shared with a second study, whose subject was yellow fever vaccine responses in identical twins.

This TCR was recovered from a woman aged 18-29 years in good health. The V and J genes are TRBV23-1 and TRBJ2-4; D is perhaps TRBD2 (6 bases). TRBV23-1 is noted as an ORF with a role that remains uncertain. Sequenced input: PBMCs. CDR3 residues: CASSQWEDKNIQYF. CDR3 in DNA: TGCGCCAGCAGTCAGTGGGAGGACAAAAACATTCAGTACTTC.